A selection of T cell receptor beta chains follows, all from one sample in a study of T cell repertoires in cytomegalovirus infection. Each CDR3 protein gets one entry after TCRdb re-called the reads with MiXCR. The repertoire holds hundreds of thousands of distinct CDR3 sequences, with approximately 10% as singletons. The sequenced sample consisted of PBMCs. The receptor source for this set is a human donor in good health (CMV status not recorded). Some clones in this sample may be carry-over from other donors' samples. Each CDR3 is given without its conserved first and last residue.

J	V	CDR3
TRBJ1-1	TRBV6-4	ASSNTGQTEAF
TRBJ1-5	TRBV20-1	SARQMMGASNQPQH
TRBJ1-1	TRBV12-3/TRBV12-4	ASRIQGAAEAF
TRBJ1-4	TRBV18	ASSLGREGNEKLF
TRBJ2-3	TRBV28	ASRPTSYGTRGTSDTQY
TRBJ2-5	TRBV27	ASSHRGLAQETQY
TRBJ2-1	TRBV19	ASSITAQGMNEQF
TRBJ1-6	TRBV6-2/TRBV6-3	ASRLAGTDNSPLH
TRBJ2-4	TRBV10-3	ACGTGVKNIQY
TRBJ1-3	TRBV10-3	AISESRRPAGNTIY
TRBJ2-5	TRBV20-1	SARDPSSGPQETQY
TRBJ2-3	TRBV20-1	SARPTGAGTTDTQY
TRBJ2-7	TRBV4-1	ASSQGGQFFSYEQY
TRBJ2-7	TRBV7-2	ASSLDWGAAEQY
TRBJ2-5	TRBV28	ASRDRMVQETQY
TRBJ2-1	TRBV9	ASSVDGSRGHEQF
TRBJ2-3	TRBV29-1	SVNGGGTDTQY
TRBJ1-2	TRBV7-9	ASRPNFYGYT